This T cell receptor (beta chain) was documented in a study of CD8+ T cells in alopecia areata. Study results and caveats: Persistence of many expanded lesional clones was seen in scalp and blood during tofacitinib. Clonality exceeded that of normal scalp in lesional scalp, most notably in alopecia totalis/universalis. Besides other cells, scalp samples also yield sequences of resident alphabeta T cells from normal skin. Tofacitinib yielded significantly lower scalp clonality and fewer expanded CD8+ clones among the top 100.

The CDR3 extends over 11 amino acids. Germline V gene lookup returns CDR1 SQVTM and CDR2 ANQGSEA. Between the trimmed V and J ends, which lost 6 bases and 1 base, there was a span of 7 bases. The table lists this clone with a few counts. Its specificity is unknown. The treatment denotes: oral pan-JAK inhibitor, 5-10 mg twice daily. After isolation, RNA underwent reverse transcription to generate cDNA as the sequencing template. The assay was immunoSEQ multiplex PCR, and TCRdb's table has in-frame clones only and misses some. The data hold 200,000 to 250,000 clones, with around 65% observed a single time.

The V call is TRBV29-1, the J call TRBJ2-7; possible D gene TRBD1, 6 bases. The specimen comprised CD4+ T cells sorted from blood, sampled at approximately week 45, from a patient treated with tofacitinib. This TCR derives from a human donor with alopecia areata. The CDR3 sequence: CSVTGSYEQYF. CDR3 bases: TGCAGCGTGACAGGTTCCTACGAGCAGTACTTC.